The 27 T cell receptor beta chains in this list originate from one sample, sequenced in a study of monozygotic twins with inflammatory bowel disease. Reanalyzing the 5' RACE reads, TCRdb keeps one entry per CDR3 protein, without DNA. This listing includes around 410,000 distinct CDR3 sequences. The specimen sequenced was blood. These receptors were collected from a human donor with ulcerative colitis or Crohn's disease, or a healthy co-twin of an affected twin (not recorded which).

This chain links TRBV7-2 with TRBJ2-3; TCRdb calls TRBD2, which cannot be checked without DNA. Germline-derived CDR1 and CDR2 are SGHTA and FQGNSA. CDR3 size: 16 residues. CDR3 sequence: CASSSRLAGVRDTQYF.

V and J are TRBV29-1 and TRBJ2-5; the D call of TRBD2 rests on TCRdb alone, since no DNA is present to check it. CDR1 is SQVTM and CDR2 is ANQGSEA in the germline V gene. The CDR3 covers 13 residues. The CDR3 spells CSVGGLAGETQYF. Full variable domain (remainder filled in from reference TRBV29-1 and TRBJ2-5): SAVISQKPSRDICQRGTSLTIQCQVDSQVTMMFWYRQQPGQSLTLIATANQGSEATYESGFVIDKFPISRPNLTFSTLTVSNMSPEDSSIYLCSVGGLAGETQYFGPGTRLLVL.

The chain joins TRBV2 to TRBJ2-1; checking the TCRdb D call of TRBD2 is not possible without DNA. The CDR3 length is 11 residues. Germline V CDR1 and CDR2: SNHLY, FYNNEI. The CDR3 protein is CASKLADEQFF.

V is TRBV3-1 and J is TRBJ2-1; TCRdb's D gene call, TRBD2, goes unchecked for lack of DNA. The CDR3 totals 16 residues. The germline CDR1 and CDR2 sequences are LGHDT and YNNKEL (reference sequence). The CDR3 sequence: CASSRLTSGSYNEQFF.

This chain joins TRBV20-1 and TRBJ2-1; TCRdb's D call, TRBD1, is unchecked because there is no DNA. Looked up from germline, CDR1 is DFQATT and CDR2 is SNEGSKA (reference sequence). The CDR3 sequence is 15 residues long. The chain's CDR3 is CSARPGASSYNEQFF.

The chain joins TRBV5-1 to TRBJ1-5; no DNA is available, so the TRBD1 call from TCRdb remains unchecked. The germline V gene encodes CDR1 SGHRS and CDR2 YFSETQ. This CDR3 contains 16 residues. CDR3 region: CASSLGTVVSNQPQHF.

V and J are TRBV20-1 and TRBJ2-7. Germline V gene data show CDR1 as DFQATT and CDR2 as SNEGSKA (reference sequence). The CDR3 spans 12 residues. CDR3: CSVRRDSYEQYF.

The chain has TRBV27 and TRBJ1-5; the TRBD1 assignment by TCRdb is unverifiable without DNA. The CDR3 loop spans 13 amino acids. Germline values: CDR1 MNHEY, CDR2 SMNVEV (reference sequence). The CDR3 sequence is CASPGQTNQPQHF.

The chain joins TRBV3-1 to TRBJ1-2; TCRdb names TRBD1, which stays unverified in the absence of DNA. CDR3 length equals 13 residues. Germline lookup yields CDR1 LGHDT and CDR2 YNNKEL (reference sequence). Here the CDR3 reads CASSPGQAGGYTF.

This rearrangement joins TRBV5-5 to TRBJ1-1; no DNA is available, so the TRBD1 call from TCRdb remains unchecked. The germline CDR1 and CDR2 sequences are SGHKS and YYEKEE (reference sequence). This CDR3 is built from 16 residues. CDR3 sequence: CASSPLWTPRGTEAFF. The variable domain in full, completed from reference TRBV5-5 and TRBJ1-1, reads DAGVTQSPTHLIKTRGQQVTLRCSPISGHKSVSWYQQVLGQGPQFIFQYYEKEERGRGNFPDRFSARQFPNYSSELNVNALLLGDSALYLCASSPLWTPRGTEAFFGQGTRLTVV.

CDR3 region: CASSQERDYNEQFF. J is TRBJ2-1 and V is TRBV4-2; TCRdb's assignment of TRBD2 cannot be checked, as there is no DNA. Germline V gene sequence: CDR1 LGHNA, CDR2 YNFKEQ. The CDR3 has 14 residues.

The V gene is TRBV2, the J gene TRBJ2-1; TCRdb outputs TRBD1, but without DNA this stays unchecked. CDR1 is SNHLY, CDR2 FYNNEI, per germline. The CDR3 length is 11 residues. This CDR3 reads CASSNTGGWFF.

The chain is built from TRBV18 and TRBJ2-3; TCRdb designates TRBD1, a call that cannot be tested without DNA. The CDR3 consists of 14 residues. The germline gives CDR1 KGHSH, CDR2 LQKENI. CDR3 sequence reads: CASSPDRGSDTQYF. Drawing the rest from reference TRBV18 and TRBJ2-3, the complete variable domain is NAGVMQNPRHLVRRRGQEARLRCSPMKGHSHVYWYRQLPEEGLKFMVYLQKENIIDESGMPKERFSAEFPKEGPSILRIQQVVRGDSAAYFCASSPDRGSDTQYFGPGTRLTVL.

This sequence joins TRBV7-9 and TRBJ2-3. Per germline, CDR1 SEHNR and CDR2 FQNEAQ (reference sequence). The CDR3 consists of 14 residues. CDR3 loop: CASSFSLDTDTQYF.

The CDR3 spells CASSFPGPEAFF. This chain uses TRBV5-1 with TRBJ1-1; TCRdb names TRBD1, which stays unverified in the absence of DNA. CDR3 size: 12 residues. Per the germline V gene, CDR1 is SGHRS and CDR2 is YFSETQ.

The V call is TRBV7-9, the J call TRBJ1-2. The V gene's germline CDR1 is SEHNR and CDR2 FQNEAQ (reference sequence). The CDR3 is 16 amino acids. The CDR3 sequence: CASSLEEFGDNYGYTF.

The chain joins TRBV5-1 to TRBJ2-2; the TRBD2 assignment by TCRdb is unverifiable without DNA. This CDR3 has 16 residues. Germline lookup yields CDR1 SGHRS and CDR2 YFSETQ. The CDR3 is CASSLARAGVTGELFF. Combining the CDR3 with reference TRBV5-1 and TRBJ2-2 gives the whole variable domain KAGVTQTPRYLIKTRGQQVTLSCSPISGHRSVSWYQQTPGQGLQFLFEYFSETQRNKGNFPGRFSGRQFSNSRSEMNVSTLELGDSALYLCASSLARAGVTGELFFGEGSRLTVL.

V gene TRBV7-2 combines with J gene TRBJ2-5; as DNA is missing, the TRBD1 call by TCRdb cannot be tested. CDR1 is SGHTA and CDR2 is FQGNSA in the germline V gene. This CDR3 is built from 16 residues. CDR3: CASSVGVGGIRETQYF. Together with reference TRBV7-2 and TRBJ2-5, the CDR3 gives the full variable domain: GAGVSQSPSNKVTEKGKDVELRCDPISGHTALYWYRQSLGQGLEFLIYFQGNSAPDKSGLPSDRFSAERTGGSVSTLTIQRTQQEDSAVYLCASSVGVGGIRETQYFGPGTRLLVL.

This sequence joins TRBV7-9 and TRBJ1-1; TCRdb reports TRBD1, a call that lacks DNA to check it against. Germline CDR1 SEHNR, CDR2 FQNEAQ (reference sequence). The CDR3 is 12 amino acids. Here the CDR3 reads CASSRDRAEAFF.

This rearrangement joins TRBV4-2 to TRBJ1-4; TCRdb's D call of TRBD1 is untestable without DNA. Germline values: CDR1 LGHNA, CDR2 YNFKEQ. The CDR3 consists of 16 residues. This CDR3 reads CASSQGPGQSNEKLFF.

The chain links TRBV19 to TRBJ2-1; lacking DNA, the TRBD1 call made by TCRdb goes unchecked. The CDR3 totals 13 residues. CDR1 LNHDA and CDR2 SQIVND come from the germline V gene (reference sequence). The chain's CDR3 is CASSSTGGGQQFF.

V usage is TRBV9 and J usage is TRBJ2-5; TCRdb lists TRBD1, though no DNA is available to test this call. This CDR3 has 15 residues. The germline V gene has CDR1 SGDLS and CDR2 YYNGEE. The CDR3 spells CASSEGQGYQETQYF.

CDR3 residues: CARRRVTNEKLFF. J is TRBJ1-4 and V is TRBV5-4; TCRdb designates TRBD1, a call that cannot be tested without DNA. The V gene's germline CDR1 is SGHNT and CDR2 YYREEE (reference sequence). The CDR3 consists of 13 residues.

V usage is TRBV4-2 and J usage is TRBJ1-2; TCRdb designates TRBD1, a call that cannot be tested without DNA. Germline CDR1 LGHNA, CDR2 YNFKEQ. This CDR3 is 13 amino acids long. The CDR3 loop reads CASSQAGGDGYTF.

The chain is built from TRBV12-3 or TRBV12-4 and TRBJ2-1; TCRdb selects TRBD2, and the lack of DNA leaves this call unchecked. The CDR3 totals 14 residues. The CDR3 sequence is CASTQAAGYNEQFF.

This chain connects TRBV7-2 to TRBJ1-2; the TCRdb D gene call, TRBD1, has no DNA to confirm it. Germline V gene data show CDR1 as SGHTA and CDR2 as FQGNSA. The CDR3 totals 15 residues. The CDR3 sequence: CASSPSYGDIYGYTF.

The CDR3 region is CASRLSGGGGEQYF. The genes are TRBV12-3 or TRBV12-4 and TRBJ2-7; TCRdb lists TRBD1, though no DNA is available to test this call. CDR3 length: 14 residues.